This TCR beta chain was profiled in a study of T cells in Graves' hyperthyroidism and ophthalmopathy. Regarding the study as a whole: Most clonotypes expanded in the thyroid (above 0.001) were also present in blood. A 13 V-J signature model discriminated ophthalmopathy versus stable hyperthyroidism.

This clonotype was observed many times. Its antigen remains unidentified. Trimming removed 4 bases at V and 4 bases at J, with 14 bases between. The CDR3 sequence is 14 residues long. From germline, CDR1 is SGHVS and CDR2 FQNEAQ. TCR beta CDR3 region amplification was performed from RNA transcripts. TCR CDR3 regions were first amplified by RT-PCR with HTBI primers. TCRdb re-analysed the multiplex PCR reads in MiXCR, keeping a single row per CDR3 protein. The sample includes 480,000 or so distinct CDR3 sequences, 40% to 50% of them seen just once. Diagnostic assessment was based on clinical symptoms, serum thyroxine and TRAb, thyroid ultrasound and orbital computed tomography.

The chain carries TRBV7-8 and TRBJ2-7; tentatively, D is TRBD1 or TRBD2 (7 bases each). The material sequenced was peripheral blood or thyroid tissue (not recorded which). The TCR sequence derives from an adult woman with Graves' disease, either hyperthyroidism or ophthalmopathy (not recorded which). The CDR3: CASSSRQGGYEQYF. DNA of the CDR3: TGTGCCAGCAGCTCCCGACAGGGAGGGTACGAGCAGTACTTC.